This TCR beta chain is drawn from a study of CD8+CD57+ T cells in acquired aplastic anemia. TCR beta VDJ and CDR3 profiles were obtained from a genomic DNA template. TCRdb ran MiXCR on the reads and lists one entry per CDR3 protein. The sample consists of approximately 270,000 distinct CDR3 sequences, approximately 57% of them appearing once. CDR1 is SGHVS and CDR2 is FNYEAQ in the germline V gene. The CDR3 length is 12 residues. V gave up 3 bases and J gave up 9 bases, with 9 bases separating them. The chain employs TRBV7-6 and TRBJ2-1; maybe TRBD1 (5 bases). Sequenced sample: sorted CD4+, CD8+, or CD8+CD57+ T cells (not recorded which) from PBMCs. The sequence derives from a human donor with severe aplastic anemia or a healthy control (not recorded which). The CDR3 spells CASSFSGIEQFF. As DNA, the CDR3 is TGTGCCAGCAGCTTCTCAGGGATTGAGCAGTTCTTC.